The present T cell receptor beta chain was sequenced within a study of blood T cell repertoires in COVID-19. In the original processing: Reference gene primer amplification yielded estimated nucleated cell counts. Clones were sequenced by immunoSEQ multiplex PCR, and TCRdb holds only the in-frame ones, with some missing. That table supplies the V and J calls and clone size; D and trimming were determined from the DNA. The repertoire includes 130,000 to 150,000 clones, about 85% of them detected once, and about 38% sits in the top ten. V was pared by 2 bases and J by 3 bases, with 13 bases between. CDR1 and CDR2 (germline): MDHEN, SYDVKM. The CDR3 has 16 amino acids.

Sequenced material: peripheral blood. The receptor's source is a human donor in a cohort sampled during active COVID-19. V is TRBV28 and J is TRBJ2-2; D ambiguous. The CDR3 region has the DNA TGTGCCAGCAGTTTAAAGAGCCCGCGAGACACCGGGGAGCTGTTTTTT. Protein sequence: CASSLKSPRDTGELFF.